Listed below are T cell receptor beta chains from one sample, sequenced in a study of cytotoxic CD8 clonotypes in ibrutinib-treated CLL. Assay used: immunoSEQ multiplex PCR; TCRdb lists only in-frame clones, some missing. The sample holds approximately 210,000 clones, approximately 68% seen once. Material: PBMCs, obtained after 24 months of ibrutinib treatment. These receptors were obtained from a human donor with chronic lymphocytic leukemia. The CDR3 runs from the conserved cysteine through the conserved F or W. Fields, in order: CDR3 protein, CDR3 DNA, D gene, clone size, J gene, V gene. A D gene is named only where the DNA matches it firmly. Clone size appears in some rows only: once, few, many, or a class for an expanded clone.

CDR3aa: CASGLQTSNQPQHF
CDR3nt: TGTGCCAGCGGTCTCCAGACAAGCAATCAGCCCCAGCATTTT
d_gene: .
abundance: .
j_gene: TRBJ1-5
v_gene: TRBV6-1

CDR3aa: CAIRAGGITGELFF
CDR3nt: TGTGCCATCAGAGCGGGTGGCATCACCGGGGAGCTGTTTTTT
d_gene: .
abundance: once
j_gene: TRBJ2-2
v_gene: TRBV10-3

CDR3aa: CASSSSTGILYHGYTF
CDR3nt: TGTGCCAGCAGTTCGTCAACAGGGATCTTGTACCATGGCTACACCTTC
d_gene: .
abundance: .
j_gene: TRBJ1-2
v_gene: TRBV6-5

CDR3aa: CASSNDRETEAFF
CDR3nt: TGTGCCAGCTCAAATGACAGGGAAACTGAAGCTTTCTTT
d_gene: TRBD1
abundance: .
j_gene: TRBJ1-1
v_gene: TRBV18

CDR3aa: CASRLAGGSNEQYF
CDR3nt: TGTGCAAGTCGCTTAGCTGGCGGGAGTAACGAGCAGTACTTC
d_gene: .
abundance: .
j_gene: TRBJ2-7
v_gene: TRBV12-2

CDR3aa: CASSYSPSGFYEQYF
CDR3nt: TGTGCCAGCAGTTACTCGCCTAGCGGGTTCTACGAGCAGTACTTC
d_gene: TRBD2
abundance: .
j_gene: TRBJ2-7
v_gene: TRBV6-5

CDR3aa: CASSGNTVGYEQYF
CDR3nt: TGCGCCAGCAGCGGAAACACGGTCGGCTACGAGCAGTACTTC
d_gene: .
abundance: .
j_gene: TRBJ2-7
v_gene: TRBV5-1

CDR3aa: CSAGVGAYEQYF
CDR3nt: TGCAGCGCCGGGGTTGGTGCCTACGAGCAGTACTTC
d_gene: .
abundance: .
j_gene: TRBJ2-7
v_gene: TRBV29-1

CDR3aa: CASSFGLTYEQYF
CDR3nt: TGTGCCAGCAGCTTCGGACTAACCTACGAGCAGTACTTC
d_gene: .
abundance: few
j_gene: TRBJ2-7
v_gene: TRBV7-2

CDR3aa: CASSPRTGRETQYF
CDR3nt: TGTGCCAGCAGCCCCCGGACAGGGAGAGAGACCCAGTACTTC
d_gene: TRBD1
abundance: .
j_gene: TRBJ2-5
v_gene: TRBV7-9

CDR3aa: CASSYHRGPSTEAFF
CDR3nt: TGTGCCAGCAGTTACCACAGGGGGCCGTCCACTGAAGCTTTCTTT
d_gene: TRBD1
abundance: .
j_gene: TRBJ1-1
v_gene: TRBV6-6